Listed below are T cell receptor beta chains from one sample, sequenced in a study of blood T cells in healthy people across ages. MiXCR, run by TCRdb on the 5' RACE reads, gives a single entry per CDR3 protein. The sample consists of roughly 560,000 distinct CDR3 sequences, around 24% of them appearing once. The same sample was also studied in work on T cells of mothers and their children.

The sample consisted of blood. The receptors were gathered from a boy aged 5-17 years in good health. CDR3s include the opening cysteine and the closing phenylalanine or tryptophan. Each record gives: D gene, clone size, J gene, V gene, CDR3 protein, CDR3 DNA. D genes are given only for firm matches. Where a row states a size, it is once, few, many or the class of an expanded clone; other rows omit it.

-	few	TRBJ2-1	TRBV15	CATSRVTLYNEQFF	TGTGCCACCAGCAGAGTAACCCTGTACAATGAGCAGTTCTTC
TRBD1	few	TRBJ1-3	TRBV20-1	CSAGQGAMSSGNTIYF	TGCAGTGCCGGACAGGGGGCGATGAGCTCTGGAAACACCATATATTTT
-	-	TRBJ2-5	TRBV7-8	CASSSDRVGETQYF	TGTGCCAGCAGCTCAGACCGAGTTGGGGAGACCCAGTACTTC
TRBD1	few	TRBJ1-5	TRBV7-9	CASSLDRSNFPAQHF	TGTGCCAGCAGCTTGGACAGGAGCAACTTTCCAGCCCAGCATTTT
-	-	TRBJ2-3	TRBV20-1	CSGISTDTQYF	TGCAGCGGCATTTCCACAGATACGCAGTATTTT
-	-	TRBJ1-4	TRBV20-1	CSARDRSMGEKLFF	TGCAGTGCTAGAGATCGGTCAATGGGGGAAAAACTGTTTTTT
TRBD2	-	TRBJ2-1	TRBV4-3	CASSATSGRGPNEQFF	TGCGCCAGCAGCGCCACTAGCGGACGGGGGCCCAATGAGCAGTTCTTC
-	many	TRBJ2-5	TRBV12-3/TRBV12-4	CASSPSGETQYF	TGTGCCAGCAGTCCAAGCGGGGAGACCCAGTACTTC
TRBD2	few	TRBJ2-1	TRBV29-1	CSVLAGGPNEQFF	TGCAGCGTTTTAGCGGGGGGGCCGAATGAGCAGTTCTTC
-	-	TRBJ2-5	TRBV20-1	CSALEGGPQETQYF	TGCAGTGCTCTGGAGGGGGGACCCCAAGAGACCCAGTACTTC
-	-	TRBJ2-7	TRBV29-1	CCVELQESSYEQYF	TGCTGCGTTGAACTCCAGGAGAGCTCCTACGAGCAGTACTTC
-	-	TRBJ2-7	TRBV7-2	CASSLGDPRNDYEQYF	TGTGCCAGCAGCTTAGGGGACCCACGCAATGACTACGAGCAGTACTTC
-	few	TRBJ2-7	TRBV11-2	CASSLLQGGYEQYF	TGTGCCAGCAGCTTATTACAGGGAGGTTACGAGCAGTACTTC
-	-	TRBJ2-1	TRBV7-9	CASCRDIDNEQFF	TGTGCCAGCTGTCGGGACATCGACAATGAGCAGTTCTTC
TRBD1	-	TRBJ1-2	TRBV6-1	CASSEGTGGLYGYTF	TGTGCCAGCAGTGAGGGGACAGGGGGATTGTATGGCTACACCTTC
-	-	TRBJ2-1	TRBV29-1	CSSEGVEQSVYNEQFF	TGCAGCTCAGAGGGGGTGGAACAGTCGGTCTACAATGAGCAGTTCTTC
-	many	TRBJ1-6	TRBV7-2	CASSLVPPGPVYNSPLHF	TGTGCCAGCAGCTTAGTCCCACCCGGCCCCGTATATAATTCACCCCTCCACTTT
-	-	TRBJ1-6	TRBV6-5	CASSYRRGESPLHF	TGTGCCAGCAGTTACCGAAGGGGGGAGTCACCCCTCCACTTT
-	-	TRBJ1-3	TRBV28	CASSLGSRNTIYF	TGTGCCAGCAGTTTGGGCAGCAGAAACACCATATATTTT
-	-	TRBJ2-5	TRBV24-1	CATSDFWETQYF	TGTGCCACCAGTGATTTCTGGGAGACCCAGTACTTC
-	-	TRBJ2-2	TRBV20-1	CSAREWGTGELFF	TGCAGTGCTAGGGAGTGGGGCACCGGGGAGCTGTTTTTT
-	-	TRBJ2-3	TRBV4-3	CASSQDAVDTQYF	TGCGCCAGCAGCCAAGATGCGGTGGATACGCAGTATTTT
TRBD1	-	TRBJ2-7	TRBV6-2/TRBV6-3	CASATRDSSYEQYF	TGTGCCAGCGCTACCCGGGACAGTTCCTACGAGCAGTACTTC
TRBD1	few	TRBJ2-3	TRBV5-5	CASSRLTGASTDTQYF	TGTGCCAGCAGTCGTTTAACAGGGGCGAGCACAGATACGCAGTATTTT
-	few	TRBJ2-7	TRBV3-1	CAGSGFPDSYEQYF	TGTGCCGGCAGCGGTTTTCCGGATTCCTACGAGCAGTACTTC
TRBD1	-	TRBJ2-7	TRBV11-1	CASSAAGQGYYEQYF	TGTGCCAGCAGCGCCGCGGGACAGGGCTACTACGAGCAGTACTTC
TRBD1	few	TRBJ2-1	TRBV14	CASSPTQGANNEQFF	TGTGCCAGCAGCCCAACCCAGGGGGCTAACAATGAGCAGTTCTTC
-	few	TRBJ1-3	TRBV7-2	CASKSGGFPGNTIYF	TGTGCCAGCAAGTCCGGGGGGTTTCCTGGAAACACCATATATTTT
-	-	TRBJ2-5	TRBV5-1	CASSLQQVQETQYF	TGCGCCAGCAGCTTGCAACAGGTCCAAGAGACCCAGTACTTC
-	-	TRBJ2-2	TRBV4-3	CASSRTRQAGELFF	TGCGCCAGCAGCCGAACCCGACAGGCCGGGGAGCTGTTTTTT
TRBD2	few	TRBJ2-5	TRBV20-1	CSAREAGGQETQYF	TGCAGTGCTAGAGAAGCCGGGGGGCAAGAGACCCAGTACTTC
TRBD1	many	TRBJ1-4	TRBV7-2	CASSPSPGQGIEKLFF	TGTGCCAGCAGTCCAAGCCCGGGACAGGGGATTGAAAAACTGTTTTTT
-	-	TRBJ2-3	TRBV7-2	CASSFQGGSTDTQYF	TGTGCCAGCAGCTTTCAGGGGGGAAGCACAGATACGCAGTATTTT
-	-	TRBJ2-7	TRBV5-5	CASSKRDDEQYF	TGTGCCAGCAGCAAACGGGACGACGAGCAGTACTTC
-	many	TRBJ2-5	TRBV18	CASSPRRADQETQYF	TGTGCCAGCTCACCACGAAGGGCAGATCAAGAGACCCAGTACTTC
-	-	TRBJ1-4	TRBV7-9	CASSLDAGIDEELFF	TGTGCCAGCAGCTTAGATGCAGGGATTGATGAAGAACTGTTTTTT
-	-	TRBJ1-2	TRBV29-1	CSVWVPAHYGYTF	TGCAGCGTATGGGTGCCGGCTCACTATGGCTACACCTTC
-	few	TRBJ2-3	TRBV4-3	CASSRDYGDTQYF	TGCGCCAGCAGCCGAGACTACGGAGATACGCAGTATTTT
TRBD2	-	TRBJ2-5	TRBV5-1	CASSPPGTSGGQETQYF	TGCGCCAGCAGCCCACCCGGGACTAGCGGGGGACAAGAGACCCAGTACTTC
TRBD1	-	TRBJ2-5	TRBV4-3	CASSQGQGRQETQYF	TGCGCCAGCAGCCAAGGACAGGGGCGGCAAGAGACCCAGTACTTC
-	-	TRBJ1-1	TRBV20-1	CSARGSGRGVSNTEAFF	TGCAGTGCTAGAGGAAGCGGCCGCGGGGTGTCGAACACTGAAGCTTTCTTT
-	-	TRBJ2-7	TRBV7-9	CASGRHSYEQYF	TGTGCCAGCGGACGACACTCCTACGAGCAGTACTTC
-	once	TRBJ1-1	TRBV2	CASSESGAYTSPHTEAFF	TGTGCCAGCAGTGAATCGGGGGCTTACACGTCTCCTCACACTGAAGCTTTCTTT
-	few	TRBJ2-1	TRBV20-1	CSARDLANIGKPEQFF	TGCAGTGCTAGAGATCTCGCGAACATAGGGAAACCTGAGCAGTTCTTC
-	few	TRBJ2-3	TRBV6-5	CASRYATPTDTQYF	TGTGCCAGCAGATACGCTACGCCCACAGATACGCAGTATTTT
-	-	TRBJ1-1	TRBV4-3	CASSQDGSSITEAFF	TGCGCCAGCAGCCAAGATGGATCATCAATCACTGAAGCTTTCTTT